The 10 T cell receptor beta chains below were found in one sample sequenced in a study of CD8 T cells in Susac syndrome. With random hexamers, about 0.45 to 1 ug RNA was reverse transcribed. MiXCR was run by TCRdb on the immunoSEQ multiplex PCR reads, yielding one entry per CDR3 protein. The sample includes around 160,000 distinct CDR3 sequences, just under 95% seen only once; the top ten take over 0.11%. The sample taken for sequencing was CD4+ T cells from PBMCs. The receptors come from a human donor in good health.

This clonotype was found once. The rearrangement links TRBV4-1 to TRBJ2-2, with TRBD2 matching over 8 bases. V gave up 4 bases and J gave up 0 bases; unmatched junction bases: 4. The CDR3 covers 16 residues. Germline assignment: CDR1 MGHRA and CDR2 YSYEKL. The CDR3 protein is CASSRSGGPNTGELFF. CDR3 in DNA: TGCGCCAGCAGCCGAAGCGGGGGCCCGAACACCGGGGAGCTGTTTTTT.

The V and J genes are TRBV18 and TRBJ2-7, with D possibly TRBD1 on 6 matching bases. In germline, CDR1 is KGHSH, CDR2 LQKENI. CDR3 size: 13 residues. V lost 4 bases to trimming and J lost 2 bases, with 9 bases between them. The CDR3 loop reads CASSLQGTYEQYF. The CDR3 DNA sequence: TGTGCCAGCTCACTTCAGGGGACCTACGAGCAGTACTTC. Based on the CDR3 plus reference TRBV18 and TRBJ2-7, the full variable domain is NAGVMQNPRHLVRRRGQEARLRCSPMKGHSHVYWYRQLPEEGLKFMVYLQKENIIDESGMPKERFSAEFPKEGPSILRIQQVVRGDSAAYFCASSLQGTYEQYFGPGTRLTVT.

This clonotype was seen a single time. At one of its ends the junction is not consistent with the germline gene, which may arise from a read error. This chain links TRBV3-1 with TRBJ2-7, with no clear D. This CDR3 has 12 residues. The germline CDR1 and CDR2 sequences are LGHDT and YNNKEL (reference sequence). This chain's CDR3 is CASNQGTYEQYF. In nucleotides, the CDR3 is TGTGCCAGCAACCAAGGAACCTACGAGCAGTACTTC.

In this sample, this clonotype turned up once. The V call is TRBV7-2, the J call TRBJ2-1; 14 nucleotides line up with TRBD2. Germline CDR1 reads SGHTA; CDR2 reads FQGNSA. The CDR3 extends over 16 amino acids. The trim removed 4 bases at V and 6 bases at J, leaving 5 bases unmatched. The CDR3 DNA reads as TGTGCCAGCAGCTCACGGACTAGCGGGGGGCCCAATGAGCAGTTCTTC. Translating it yields CASSSRTSGGPNEQFF.

The chain employs TRBV7-6 and TRBJ2-5; 11 nucleotides line up with TRBD2. This CDR3 region has 15 residues. Germline V lookup: CDR1 SGHVS, CDR2 FNYEAQ. V was pared by 5 bases and J by 4 bases, with 6 bases of the junction left unmatched. DNA for the CDR3: TGTGCCAGCAGCAGTAGCGGGGGGGCGGGAGAGACCCAGTACTTC. As protein: CASSSSGGAGETQYF.

J is TRBJ1-5 and V is TRBV7-9; the D gene is possibly TRBD1 (6 bases). Germline-derived CDR1 and CDR2 are SEHNR and FQNEAQ (reference sequence). This CDR3 contains 13 residues. Trimming removed 11 bases at V and 3 bases at J, with 14 bases between. The CDR3 DNA reads TGTGCCCGCAAGGGGGTAGACAATCAGCCCCAGCATTTT. Translation: CARKGVDNQPQHF.

In DNA form, the CDR3 reads TGCGCCAGCAGCTTGGCCGAGGGGGGAAGCACAGATACGCAGTATTTT. Its protein product is CASSLAEGGSTDTQYF. The chain carries TRBV5-1 and TRBJ2-3; the D call may be TRBD1 or TRBD2 (6 bases each). The germline CDR1 and CDR2 sequences are SGHRS and YFSETQ. Trimming took 0 bases from V and 0 from J, leaving 11 bases between them. The CDR3 totals 16 residues.

A single count supports this clonotype. V is TRBV29-1 and J is TRBJ2-3, with D uncertain. Trimming took 4 bases from V and 0 from J, leaving 8 bases between them. The CDR3 sequence is 13 residues long. CDR1 SQVTM and CDR2 ANQGSEA come from the germline V gene. CDR3 nucleotides: TGCAGCGTTGCCTACACTAGCACAGATACGCAGTATTTT. Its translation: CSVAYTSTDTQYF.

V is TRBV20-1 and J is TRBJ2-5; D call uncertain. The germline gives CDR1 DFQATT, CDR2 SNEGSKA (reference sequence). V was clipped by 5 bases and J by 1 base, with 14 bases between them. This CDR3 is 14 amino acids long. The CDR3 nucleotides are TGCAGTGCTGGGCCCCCGAGGAGCCAAGAGACCCAGTACTTC. It codes for CSAGPPRSQETQYF.

This clonotype was found once. The rearrangement joins TRBV4-2 to TRBJ2-5; no firm D call. The CDR3 is 13 residues long. Trimming stripped 4 bases from V and 1 base from J, with 7 bases between. Germline-derived CDR1 and CDR2 are LGHNA and YNFKEQ. CDR3 protein: CASSLLLQETQYF. The CDR3 DNA is TGTGCCAGCAGCCTTCTCCTCCAAGAGACCCAGTACTTC.